Below, 26 T cell receptor beta chains from the same sample are listed, as sequenced in a study of CD4 T cells in relation to SARS-CoV-2 and coronaviruses. Using immunoSEQ multiplex PCR, the repertoire was profiled, and TCRdb retains in-frame clones only, with some absent. The sample includes 36,000 or so clones, 70% to 85% of them seen just once. Their cognate antigens are unknown. The sequencing input was memory CD4+ T cells from PBMCs, cultured in vitro. The source is an adult with COVID-19.

V and J are TRBV5-4 and TRBJ2-3; 7 nucleotides agree with TRBD1. This CDR3 comprises 14 residues. J gave up 10 bases and V 2 bases, and 10 bases lay outside the gene matches. CDR1 SGHNT and CDR2 YYREEE come from the germline V gene (reference sequence). The CDR3 reads CASSLGGTGNPQYF. The CDR3 DNA is TGTGCCAGCAGCTTAGGGGGCACTGGCAATCCGCAGTATTTT.

V usage is TRBV6-6 and J usage is TRBJ2-1; 8 bases match TRBD2. CDR1 MNHNY and CDR2 SVGAGI come from the germline V gene (reference sequence). The CDR3 consists of 15 residues. The junction had 11 bases not matched to a gene; V was cut back by 6 bases and J by 7 bases. As DNA, the CDR3 is TGTGCCAGCAGCCCCGGGACTAGTCTTCCGAATGAGCAGTTCTTC. This translates into CASSPGTSLPNEQFF.

In its sample, this clone was seen a few times. The V gene is TRBV28, the J gene TRBJ2-7; 8 nucleotides line up with TRBD1. Germline CDR1 reads MDHEN; CDR2 reads SYDVKM. The CDR3 consists of 14 residues. Trimming removed 6 bases from V and 3 bases from J; junction bases left unmatched: 7. The CDR3: CASSPGQDVYEQYF. For the CDR3, the DNA is TGTGCCAGCAGCCCGGGACAGGACGTCTACGAGCAGTACTTC.

The chain employs TRBV10-3 and TRBJ2-3; TRBD2 matches 10 bases. Germline values: CDR1 ENHRY, CDR2 SYGVKD. Losses at the gene ends were 11 bases for V and 3 bases for J; bases not matched to a gene: 14. The CDR3 covers 16 residues. CDR3 protein: CASKSPSGSETDTQYF. The CDR3 nucleotides read TGTGCCTCCAAGAGCCCTAGCGGGAGTGAAACAGATACGCAGTATTTT.

The CDR3, as DNA: TGTGCCAGCAGCTGGACTACTAGCACAGATACGCAGTATTTT. Protein product: CASSWTTSTDTQYF. V gene TRBV7-2 combines with J gene TRBJ2-3, with D possibly being TRBD2 (6 bases). Germline V lookup: CDR1 SGHTA, CDR2 FQGNSA. The V end lost 4 bases, the J end lost 0 bases, and 8 bases lay between the germline ends. This CDR3 has 14 residues.

The chain recombines TRBV3-1 (or the pseudogene TRBV3-2) with TRBJ2-7; D gene uncertain. Trimming pared 4 bases from V and 3 bases from J, leaving 13 bases between. This CDR3 has 14 residues. Germline values: CDR1 LGHDT, CDR2 YNNKEL (reference sequence). CDR3 sequence reads: CASSRGSRSYEQYF. CDR3 bases: TGTGCCAGCAGCCGGGGATCTAGGAGCTACGAGCAGTACTTC.

This chain links TRBV24-1 with TRBJ2-1; 7 bases align to TRBD1. Germline lookup yields CDR1 KGHDR and CDR2 SFDVKD. The CDR3 has 15 amino acids. V lost 9 bases to trimming and J lost 6 bases; unmatched junction nucleotides: 13. Here the CDR3 reads CATREGTGESNEQFF. In DNA form, the CDR3 reads TGTGCCACCCGAGAGGGAACAGGGGAGAGCAATGAGCAGTTCTTC.

The chain links TRBV2 to TRBJ2-7; D tentatively fits TRBD1 or TRBD2 (5 bases each). V dropped 7 bases and J dropped 5 bases, with 12 bases sitting between them. Germline CDR1 is SNHLY and CDR2 is FYNNEI. CDR3 size: 12 residues. The CDR3: CASMGENHEQYF. In DNA, the CDR3 is TGTGCCAGCATGGGGGAGAACCACGAGCAGTACTTC.

This clone was seen only a few times. The chain links TRBV27 to TRBJ2-1; 10 bases are a match to TRBD2. This CDR3 region has 14 residues. Germline V gene sequence: CDR1 MNHEY, CDR2 SMNVEV (reference sequence). Unmatched junction bases numbered 4, after V lost 7 bases and J lost 4 bases. The CDR3 DNA sequence: TGTGCCAGCATCGGACTAGCGGCTTACAATGAGCAGTTCTTC. Its protein product is CASIGLAAYNEQFF.

J is TRBJ2-1 and V is TRBV5-8; 7 nucleotides align to TRBD2. The CDR3 sequence is 15 residues long. After removal of 1 base from V and 0 bases from J, the junction contained 1 base not matched to a gene. Germline values: CDR1 SGHTS, CDR2 YDEGEE. As DNA, the CDR3 is TGTGCCAGCAGCTTGATAGCGGGCTCCTACAATGAGCAGTTCTTC. It encodes CASSLIAGSYNEQFF.

This chain links TRBV5-1 with TRBJ1-4; maybe TRBD1 (5 bases). CDR1 is SGHRS, CDR2 YFSETQ, per germline. This CDR3 comprises 14 residues. The germline V and J ends were trimmed by 2 bases and 0 bases, with 5 bases remaining between them. CDR3 sequence: CASSLGATNEKLFF. CDR3 DNA sequence: TGCGCCAGCAGCTTAGGGGCAACTAATGAAAAACTGTTTTTT.

CDR3 sequence: CASRQPGRETQYF. CDR3 DNA: TGTGCCAGCAGACAACCGGGACGGGAGACCCAGTACTTC. This rearrangement joins TRBV28 to TRBJ2-5, with D perhaps assigned TRBD1 or TRBD2 (5 bases each). Per the germline V gene, CDR1 is MDHEN and CDR2 is SYDVKM. There are 13 residues in the CDR3. Deletions cut 6 bases from V and 5 bases from J, with 13 bases between.

The chain uses TRBV12-3 or TRBV12-4 and TRBJ2-5, with TRBD1 as a possible D gene (6 bases). This CDR3 comprises 13 residues. V lost 5 bases, J lost 7 bases, and 14 bases lay in between. CDR3: CASSPGASGTQYF. The CDR3 DNA reads as TGTGCCAGCAGTCCAGGGGCGTCAGGGACCCAGTACTTC.

Only a few counts were recorded for this clone. This chain uses TRBV19 with TRBJ2-7; tentative D call: TRBD2 (6 bases). V lost 6 bases and J lost 1, with 13 bases in between. Germline V lookup: CDR1 LNHDA, CDR2 SQIVND (reference sequence). The CDR3 has 14 residues. The chain's CDR3 is CASSPRDSSYEQYF. As DNA, the CDR3 is TGTGCCAGTAGCCCTAGGGACTCGTCCTACGAGCAGTACTTC.

The rearrangement links TRBV6-2 or TRBV6-3 to TRBJ2-1, with TRBD2 matching over 9 bases. The CDR3 runs to 16 residues. Trimming at V came to 6 bases and at J to 1 base, leaving 7 bases not matched to a gene. Germline values: CDR1 MNHEY, CDR2 SVGEGT. The chain's CDR3 is CASSPYSGRSYNEQFF. The CDR3 bases are TGTGCCAGCAGCCCTTATAGCGGGAGATCCTACAATGAGCAGTTCTTC.

J is TRBJ2-1 and V is TRBV14; 10 nucleotides line up with TRBD2. Trimming cost V 4 bases and J 6 bases; bases outside gene matches: 6. The germline V gene has CDR1 SGHDN and CDR2 FVKESK. This CDR3 is built from 15 residues. The CDR3 is CASSLLAGRSNEQFF. The CDR3 DNA reads TGTGCCAGCAGCCTACTAGCGGGACGGAGCAATGAGCAGTTCTTC. The full variable domain, completed using reference TRBV14 and TRBJ2-1, is EAGVTQFPSHSVIEKGQTVTLRCDPISGHDNLYWYRRVMGKEIKFLLHFVKESKQDESGMPNNRFLAERTGGTYSTLKVQPAELEDSGVYFCASSLLAGRSNEQFFGPGTRLTVL.

The V call is TRBV11-2, the J call TRBJ2-7, with a weak D call TRBD2 (5 bases). V lost 4 bases and J lost 2, with 9 bases in between. CDR3 length equals 13 residues. Looked up from germline, CDR1 is SGHAT and CDR2 is FQNNGV. CDR3 amino acids: CASSSRAAYEQYF. CDR3 nucleotide sequence: TGTGCCAGCAGCTCGCGGGCAGCCTACGAGCAGTACTTC.

The chain links TRBV28 to TRBJ1-2; D remains unclear. CDR3 length equals 15 residues. Germline V gene data show CDR1 as MDHEN and CDR2 as SYDVKM. V lost 3 bases and J lost 4, with 15 bases in between. CDR3 in DNA: TGTGCCAGCAGTTTGAGCCGAAAGGGATTCTATGGCTACACCTTC. It codes for CASSLSRKGFYGYTF.

V usage is TRBV9 and J usage is TRBJ2-5; 8 bases fit TRBD1. Germline CDR1 SGDLS, CDR2 YYNGEE. The CDR3 contains 16 residues. The trim removed 0 bases at V and 5 bases at J, leaving 9 bases unmatched. The CDR3 is CASSVEMGQAHETQYF. The CDR3 region has the DNA TGTGCCAGCAGCGTAGAGATGGGACAGGCTCACGAGACCCAGTACTTC.

DNA of the CDR3: TGTGCCAGCAGCCCGGGACTAGGATGGCAGACCCAGTACTTC. This codes for CASSPGLGWQTQYF. The rearrangement links TRBV7-2 to TRBJ2-5; TRBD2 agrees at 8 bases. V was clipped by 5 bases and J by 6 bases; unmatched bases: 8. Germline assignment: CDR1 SGHTA and CDR2 FQGNSA. The CDR3 contains 14 residues.

The count of this clone is one. Different DNA sequences within this sample yield the same CDR3. The V call is TRBV2, the J call TRBJ2-7; 10 bases align to TRBD2. Losses at the gene ends were 6 bases for V and 3 bases for J; bases not matched to a gene: 2. In germline, CDR1 is SNHLY, CDR2 FYNNEI. The CDR3 is made up of 13 amino acids. The chain's CDR3 is CASRLAGIYEQYF. The CDR3, as DNA: TGTGCCAGCAGACTAGCGGGGATCTACGAGCAGTACTTC.

The chain links TRBV25-1 to TRBJ2-1; perhaps TRBD1 as D (5 bases). The germline V gene has CDR1 MGHDK and CDR2 SYGVNS. The CDR3 length is 15 residues. V dropped 1 base and J dropped 4 bases, with 11 bases sitting between them. The CDR3, as DNA: TGTGCCAGCAGTGAATTAACAGGTTCGTACAATGAGCAGTTCTTC. It encodes CASSELTGSYNEQFF.

This chain uses TRBV7-3 with TRBJ2-3; TRBD1 agrees at 8 bases. With 5 bases clipped from V and 6 bases from J, the junction kept 13 bases outside the gene matches. The CDR3 covers 16 residues. Germline assignment: CDR1 SGHTA and CDR2 FQGTGA. CDR3 DNA sequence: TGTGCCAGCAGCGCCGACGGCGCAGGGGGCGGGGATACGCAGTATTTT. It translates to CASSADGAGGGDTQYF. The variable domain in full, completed from reference TRBV7-3 and TRBJ2-3, reads GAGVSQTPSNKVTEKGKYVELRCDPISGHTALYWYRQSLGQGPEFLIYFQGTGAADDSGLPNDRFFAVRPEGSVSTLKIQRTERGDSAVYLCASSADGAGGGDTQYFGPGTRLTVL.

This chain links TRBV28 with TRBJ2-5; the match to TRBD1 covers 8 bases. Trimming removed 2 bases from V and 4 bases from J; junction bases left unmatched: 3. CDR1 and CDR2 from the germline V gene are MDHEN and SYDVKM. The CDR3 is 14 residues long. The CDR3 here is CASSLTDRVETQYF. CDR3 in DNA: TGTGCCAGCAGTTTAACGGACAGGGTAGAGACCCAGTACTTC.

V and J are TRBV24-1 and TRBJ2-1; TRBD1 or TRBD2 may be the D gene (5 bases each). Germline assignment: CDR1 KGHDR and CDR2 SFDVKD. V shed 9 bases and J shed 5 bases, with 19 bases lying between them. This CDR3 is built from 15 residues. The CDR3 spells CATPPGRPANNEQFF. The CDR3 region has the DNA TGTGCCACCCCTCCGGGACGTCCAGCTAACAATGAGCAGTTCTTC.

The chain has TRBV7-2 and TRBJ1-2; D is unresolved. The CDR3 length is 17 residues. Trimming pared 3 bases from V and 3 bases from J, leaving 20 bases between. The germline V gene encodes CDR1 SGHTA and CDR2 FQGNSA. This CDR3 reads CASSFKQSWSKHYGYTF. CDR3 DNA: TGTGCCAGCAGCTTCAAGCAGAGTTGGTCAAAGCACTATGGCTACACCTTC.